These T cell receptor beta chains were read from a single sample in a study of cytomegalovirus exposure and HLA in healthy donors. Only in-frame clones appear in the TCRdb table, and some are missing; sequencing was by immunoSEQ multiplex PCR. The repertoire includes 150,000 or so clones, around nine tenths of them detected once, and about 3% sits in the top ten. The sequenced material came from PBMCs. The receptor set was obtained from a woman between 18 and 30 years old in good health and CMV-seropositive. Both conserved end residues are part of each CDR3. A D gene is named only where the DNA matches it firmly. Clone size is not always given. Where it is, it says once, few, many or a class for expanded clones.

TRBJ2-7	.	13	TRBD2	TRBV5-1	CASSLAGSYEQYF	TGCGCCAGCAGCTTAGCGGGATCCTACGAGCAGTACTTC
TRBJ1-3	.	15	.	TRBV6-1	CASRETGSSGNTIYF	TGTGCCAGCAGAGAAACAGGGAGCTCTGGAAACACCATATATTTT
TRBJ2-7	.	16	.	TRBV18	CASSPRMMTEAYEQYF	TGTGCCAGCTCACCCCGGATGATGACAGAGGCCTACGAGCAGTACTTC
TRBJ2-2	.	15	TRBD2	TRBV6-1	CASGGAGGNTGELFF	TGTGCCAGCGGGGGTGCGGGAGGAAACACCGGGGAGCTGTTTTTT
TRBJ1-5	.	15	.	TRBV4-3	CASSQDPQGSQPQHF	TGCGCCAGCAGCCAAGATCCTCAGGGAAGTCAGCCCCAGCATTTT
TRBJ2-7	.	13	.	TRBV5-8	CASSLQTAYEQYF	TGTGCCAGCAGCTTGCAGACAGCGTACGAGCAGTACTTC
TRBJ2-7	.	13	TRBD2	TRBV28	CASSYAAGGEQYF	TGTGCCAGCAGCTATGCCGCGGGGGGCGAGCAGTACTTC
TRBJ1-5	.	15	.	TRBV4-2	CASSQVDGTNQPQHF	TGTGCCAGCAGCCAAGTGGACGGGACTAATCAGCCCCAGCATTTT
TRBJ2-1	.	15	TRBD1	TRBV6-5	CASSRDRGPYNEQFF	TGTGCCAGCAGTCGAGACAGGGGGCCCTACAATGAGCAGTTCTTC
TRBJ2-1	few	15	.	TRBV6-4	CASSAPTNTYNEQFF	TGTGCCAGCAGTGCCCCAACTAATACCTACAATGAGCAGTTCTTC
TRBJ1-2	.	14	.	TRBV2	CASSEARVRYGYTF	TGTGCCAGCAGTGAAGCGCGTGTCCGCTATGGCTACACCTTC
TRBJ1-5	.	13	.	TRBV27	CASSSQALQPQHF	TGTGCCAGCAGTTCTCAAGCCCTTCAGCCCCAGCATTTT
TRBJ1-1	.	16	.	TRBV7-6	CASSLVPRGDHTEAFF	TGTGCCAGCAGCTTAGTACCACGGGGGGATCACACTGAAGCTTTCTTT
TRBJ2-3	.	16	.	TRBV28	CASSFGDRLGTDTQYF	TGTGCCAGCAGTTTCGGGGATCGCCTTGGCACAGATACGCAGTATTTT
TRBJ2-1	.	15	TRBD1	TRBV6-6	CASSYPQGAKDEQFF	TGTGCCAGCAGTTACCCTCAGGGGGCTAAGGATGAGCAGTTCTTC
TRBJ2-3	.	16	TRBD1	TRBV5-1	CASSLGSGQGADTQYF	TGCGCCAGCAGCTTGGGTAGTGGACAGGGGGCAGATACGCAGTATTTT
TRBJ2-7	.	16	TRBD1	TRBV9	CASSVVPGGISSEQYF	TGTGCCAGCAGCGTAGTCCCAGGGGGCATATCGAGCGAGCAGTACTTC
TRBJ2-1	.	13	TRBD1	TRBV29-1	CSSGQASYNEQFF	TGCAGCTCGGGACAGGCCTCCTACAATGAGCAGTTCTTC
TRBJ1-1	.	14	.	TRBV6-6	CASVLPDRRLEAFF	TGTGCCAGCGTCCTTCCCGACAGAAGGCTTGAAGCTTTCTTT
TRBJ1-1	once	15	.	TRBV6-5	CASSYSWSANTEAFF	TGTGCCAGCAGTTACTCGTGGAGTGCGAACACTGAAGCTTTCTTT
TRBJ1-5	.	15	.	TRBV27	CASSYRLGLNQPQHF	TGTGCCAGCAGTTATAGACTAGGCCTCAATCAGCCCCAGCATTTT
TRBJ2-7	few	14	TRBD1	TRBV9	CASSVQDRSYEQYF	TGTGCCAGCAGCGTACAGGACAGGTCCTACGAGCAGTACTTC
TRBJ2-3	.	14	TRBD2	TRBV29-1	CSVGGRAGTDTQYF	TGCAGCGTTGGGGGGAGGGCCGGCACAGATACGCAGTATTTT
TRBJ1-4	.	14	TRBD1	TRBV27	CASRRAGGSEKLFF	TGTGCCAGCAGACGAGCAGGGGGTAGTGAAAAACTGTTTTTT
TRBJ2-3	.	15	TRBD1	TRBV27	CASSPRDRGTDTQYF	TGTGCCAGCAGTCCCCGGGACAGGGGGACAGATACGCAGTATTTT
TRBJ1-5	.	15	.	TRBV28	CASSLEGSSNQPQHF	TGTGCCAGCAGTTTGGAGGGGTCTAGCAATCAGCCCCAGCATTTT
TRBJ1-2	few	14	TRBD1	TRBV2	CASSERQGGYGYTF	TGTGCCAGCAGTGAACGACAGGGGGGCTATGGCTACACCTTC
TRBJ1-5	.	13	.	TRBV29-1	CSVGQFSNQPQHF	TGCAGCGTTGGGCAGTTTAGCAATCAGCCCCAGCATTTT
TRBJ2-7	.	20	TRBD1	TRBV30	CAWSNSGQGSYGGGEPGQYF	TGTGCCTGGAGTAATTCCGGACAGGGGTCATACGGTGGTGGGGAGCCGGGGCAGTACTTC
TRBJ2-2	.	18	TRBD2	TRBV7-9	CASSLGIGGGSETGELFF	TGTGCCAGCAGCTTGGGGATTGGCGGGGGTAGCGAAACCGGGGAGCTGTTTTTT
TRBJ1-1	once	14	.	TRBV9	CASSADTGFTEAFF	TGTGCCAGCAGCGCTGATACGGGGTTCACTGAAGCTTTCTTT
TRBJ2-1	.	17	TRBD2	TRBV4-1	CASSQVDMGLAGGEQFF	TGCGCCAGCAGCCAAGTGGATATGGGACTAGCGGGAGGTGAGCAGTTCTTC
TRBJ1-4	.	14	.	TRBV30	CAWSVGLPGEKLFF	TGTGCCTGGAGTGTTGGGTTGCCGGGGGAAAAACTGTTTTTT
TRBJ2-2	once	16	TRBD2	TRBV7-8	CASTLELAGNTGELFF	TGTGCCAGCACCCTAGAACTAGCGGGAAACACCGGGGAGCTGTTTTTT
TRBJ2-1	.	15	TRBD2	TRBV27	CASSPGTSGYNEQFF	TGTGCCAGCAGCCCAGGGACTAGCGGATACAATGAGCAGTTCTTC
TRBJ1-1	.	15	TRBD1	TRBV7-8	CASSSNRGPNTEAFF	TGTGCCAGCAGCTCAAACAGGGGGCCGAACACTGAAGCTTTCTTT
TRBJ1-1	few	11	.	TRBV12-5	CASALGGFAFF	TGTGCTAGTGCCTTGGGAGGGTTCGCTTTCTTT
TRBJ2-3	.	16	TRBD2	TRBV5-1	CASSPTPAGVSDTQYF	TGCGCCAGCAGCCCGACTCCAGCGGGAGTTTCGGATACGCAGTATTTT
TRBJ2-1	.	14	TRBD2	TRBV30	CAWSVLRRGNEQFF	TGTGCCTGGAGTGTACTCAGGCGGGGGAATGAGCAGTTCTTC
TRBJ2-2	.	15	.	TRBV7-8	CASSLGSRGEGELFF	TGTGCCAGCAGCTTAGGAAGCAGGGGGGAGGGGGAGCTGTTTTTT
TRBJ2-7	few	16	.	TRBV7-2	CASSLRRGVLGYEQYF	TGTGCCAGCAGCCTCCGGAGGGGAGTCCTAGGCTACGAGCAGTACTTC
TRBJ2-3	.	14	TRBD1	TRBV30	CAWSQGAFTDTQYF	TGTGCCTGGAGTCAGGGGGCTTTCACAGATACGCAGTATTTT
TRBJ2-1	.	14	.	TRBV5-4	CASREEARHNEQFF	TGTGCCAGCAGAGAAGAAGCGAGACACAATGAGCAGTTCTTC
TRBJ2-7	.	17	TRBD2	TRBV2	CAIKLRTSGAGGYEQYF	TGTGCCATCAAACTTCGGACTAGCGGGGCCGGCGGCTACGAGCAGTACTTC
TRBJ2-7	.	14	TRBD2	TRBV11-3	CASTTLAGEDEQYF	TGTGCCAGCACCACTCTAGCGGGAGAGGACGAGCAGTACTTC
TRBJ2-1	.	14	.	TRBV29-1	CSVETRRDTVEQFF	TGCAGCGTTGAAACTAGAAGGGATACGGTCGAGCAGTTCTTC
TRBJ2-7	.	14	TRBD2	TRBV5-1	CASEASGSSYEQYF	TGCGCCAGCGAGGCTAGCGGGAGCTCCTACGAGCAGTACTTC
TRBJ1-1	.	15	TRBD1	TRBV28	CASSQTGTGGTEAFF	TGTGCCAGCAGCCAAACCGGGACAGGGGGGACTGAAGCTTTCTTT
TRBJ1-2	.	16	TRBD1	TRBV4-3	CASSQDGTGGRYGYTF	TGCGCCAGCAGCCAAGATGGGACAGGAGGTCGGTATGGCTACACCTTC
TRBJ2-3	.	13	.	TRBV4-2	CASSQAEIHTQYF	TGTGCCAGCAGCCAAGCCGAGATCCATACGCAGTATTTT
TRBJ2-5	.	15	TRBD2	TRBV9	CASSPQGGPQETQYF	TGTGCCAGCAGCCCCCAGGGAGGGCCCCAAGAGACCCAGTACTTC
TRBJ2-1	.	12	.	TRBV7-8	CASSLALSEQFF	TGTGCCAGCAGCTTAGCGCTAAGTGAGCAGTTCTTC
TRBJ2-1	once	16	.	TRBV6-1	CASSEVTSGYYNEQFF	TGTGCCAGCAGTGAAGTAACGAGCGGATACTACAATGAGCAGTTCTTC
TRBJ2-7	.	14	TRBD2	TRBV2	CASSVGLESYEQYF	TGTGCCAGCAGTGTGGGACTAGAGAGTTACGAGCAGTACTTC
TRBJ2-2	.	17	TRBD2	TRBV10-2	CASSESRVAGWVGELFF	TGCGCCAGCAGTGAGTCGAGAGTAGCGGGATGGGTCGGGGAGCTGTTTTTT